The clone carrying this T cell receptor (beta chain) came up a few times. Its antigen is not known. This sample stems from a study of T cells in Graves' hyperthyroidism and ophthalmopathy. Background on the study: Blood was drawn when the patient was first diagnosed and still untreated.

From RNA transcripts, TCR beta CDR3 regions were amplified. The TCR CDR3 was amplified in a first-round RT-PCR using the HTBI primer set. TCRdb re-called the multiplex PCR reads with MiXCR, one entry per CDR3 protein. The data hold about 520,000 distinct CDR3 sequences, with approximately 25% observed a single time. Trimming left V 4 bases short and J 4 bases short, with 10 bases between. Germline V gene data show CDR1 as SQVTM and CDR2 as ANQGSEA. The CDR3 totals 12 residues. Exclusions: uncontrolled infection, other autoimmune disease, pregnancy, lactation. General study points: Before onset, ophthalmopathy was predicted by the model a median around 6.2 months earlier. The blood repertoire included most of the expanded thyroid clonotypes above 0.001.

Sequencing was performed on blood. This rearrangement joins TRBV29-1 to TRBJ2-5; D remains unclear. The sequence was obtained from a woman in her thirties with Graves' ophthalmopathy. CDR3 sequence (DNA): TGCAGCGTTGTCGGCATTGCAGAGACCCAGTACTTC. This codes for CSVVGIAETQYF.